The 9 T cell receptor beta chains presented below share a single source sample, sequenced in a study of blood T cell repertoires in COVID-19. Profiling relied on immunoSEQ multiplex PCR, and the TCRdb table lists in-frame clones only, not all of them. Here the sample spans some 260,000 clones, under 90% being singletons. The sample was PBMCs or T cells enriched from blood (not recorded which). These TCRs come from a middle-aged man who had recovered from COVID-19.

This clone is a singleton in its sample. The chain's CDR3 is CASLQGMMDQPQHF. The CDR3 DNA sequence: TGTGCCAGCCTACAGGGTATGATGGATCAGCCCCAGCATTTT. The chain joins TRBV2 to TRBJ1-5; the D gene is possibly TRBD1 (6 bases). V lost 8 bases and J 5 bases, leaving 16 bases between the germline ends. This CDR3 comprises 14 residues. Germline V gene data show CDR1 as SNHLY and CDR2 as FYNNEI.

In DNA form, the CDR3 reads TGTGCCAGCACCCGGGGGAAGGGTTGGTCGTACACTGAAGCTTTCTTT. This encodes CASTRGKGWSYTEAFF. The chain joins TRBV28 to TRBJ1-1, with TRBD1 as a possible D gene (5 bases). Per germline, CDR1 MDHEN and CDR2 SYDVKM. V lost 7 bases, J lost 3 bases, and 21 bases lay in between. There are 16 residues in the CDR3.

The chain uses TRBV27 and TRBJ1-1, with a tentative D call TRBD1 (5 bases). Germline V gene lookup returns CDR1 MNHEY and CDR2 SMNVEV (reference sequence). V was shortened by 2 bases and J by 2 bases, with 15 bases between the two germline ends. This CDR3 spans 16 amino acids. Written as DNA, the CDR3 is TGTGCCAGCAGTTTAAATCGATGGCAGGGCAACACTGAAGCTTTCTTT. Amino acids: CASSLNRWQGNTEAFF.

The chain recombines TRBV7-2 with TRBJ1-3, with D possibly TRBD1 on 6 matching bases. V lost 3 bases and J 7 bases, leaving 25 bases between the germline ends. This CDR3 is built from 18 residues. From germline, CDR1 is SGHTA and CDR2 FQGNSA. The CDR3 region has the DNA TGTGCCAGCAGCTTGCATATGACGGGGGGGGCCCTCGGGAACACCATATATTTT. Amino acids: CASSLHMTGGALGNTIYF. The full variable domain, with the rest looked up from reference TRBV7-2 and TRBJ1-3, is GAGVSQSPSNKVTEKGKDVELRCDPISGHTALYWYRQSLGQGLEFLIYFQGNSAPDKSGLPSDRFSAERTGGSVSTLTIQRTQQEDSAVYLCASSLHMTGGALGNTIYFGEGSWLTVV.

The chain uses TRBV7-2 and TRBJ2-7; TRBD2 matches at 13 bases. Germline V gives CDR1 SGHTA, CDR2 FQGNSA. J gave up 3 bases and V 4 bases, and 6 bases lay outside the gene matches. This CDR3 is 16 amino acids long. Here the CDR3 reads CASSSWTSGSNYEQYF. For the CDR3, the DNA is TGTGCCAGCAGCTCGTGGACTAGCGGGAGTAACTACGAGCAGTACTTC.

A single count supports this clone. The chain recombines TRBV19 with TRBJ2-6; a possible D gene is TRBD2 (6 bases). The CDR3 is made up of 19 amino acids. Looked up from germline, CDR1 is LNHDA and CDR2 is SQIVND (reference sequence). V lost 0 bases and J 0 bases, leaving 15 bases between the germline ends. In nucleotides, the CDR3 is TGTGCCAGTAGTATAGACCGGGACTTTCCACCCTCTGGGGCCAACGTCCTGACTTTC. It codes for CASSIDRDFPPSGANVLTF.

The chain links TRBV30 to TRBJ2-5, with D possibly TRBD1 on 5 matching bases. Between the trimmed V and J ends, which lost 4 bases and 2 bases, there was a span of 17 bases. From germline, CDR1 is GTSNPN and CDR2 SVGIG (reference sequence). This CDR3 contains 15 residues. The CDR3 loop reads CAWIRIGVLQETQYF. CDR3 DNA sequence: TGTGCCTGGATTCGGATAGGGGTGTTACAAGAGACCCAGTACTTC. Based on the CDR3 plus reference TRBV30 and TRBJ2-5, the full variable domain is SQTIHQWPATLVQPVGSPLSLECTVEGTSNPNLYWYRQAAGRGLQLLFYSVGIGQISSEVPQNLSASRPQDRQFILSSKKLLLSDSGFYLCAWIRIGVLQETQYFGPGTRLLVL.

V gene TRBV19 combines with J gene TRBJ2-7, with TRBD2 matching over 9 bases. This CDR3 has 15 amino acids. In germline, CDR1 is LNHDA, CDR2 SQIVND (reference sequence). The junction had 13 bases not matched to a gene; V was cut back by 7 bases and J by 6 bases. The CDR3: CASIPTVAGGGEQYF. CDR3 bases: TGTGCCAGTATCCCCACCGTGGCGGGGGGGGGCGAGCAGTACTTC.

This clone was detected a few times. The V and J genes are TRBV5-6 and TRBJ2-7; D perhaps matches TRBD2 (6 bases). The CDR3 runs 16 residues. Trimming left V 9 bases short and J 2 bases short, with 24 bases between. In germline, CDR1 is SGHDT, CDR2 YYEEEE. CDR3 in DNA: TGTGCCACCGGCCGATGGCTCCCAGCGGGCACCTACGAGCAGTACTTC. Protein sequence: CATGRWLPAGTYEQYF.